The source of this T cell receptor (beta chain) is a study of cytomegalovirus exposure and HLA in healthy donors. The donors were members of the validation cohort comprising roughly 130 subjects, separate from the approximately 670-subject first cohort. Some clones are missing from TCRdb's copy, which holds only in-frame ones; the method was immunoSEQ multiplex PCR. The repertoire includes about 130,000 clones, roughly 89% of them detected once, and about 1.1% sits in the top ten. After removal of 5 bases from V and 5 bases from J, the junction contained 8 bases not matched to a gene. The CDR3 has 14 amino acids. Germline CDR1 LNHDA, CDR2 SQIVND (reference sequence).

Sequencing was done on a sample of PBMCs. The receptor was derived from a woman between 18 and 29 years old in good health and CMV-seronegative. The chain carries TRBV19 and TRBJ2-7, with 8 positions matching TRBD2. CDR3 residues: CASSGVAGLDEQYF. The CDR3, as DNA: TGTGCCAGTAGTGGAGTAGCGGGACTCGACGAGCAGTACTTC.